The TCR beta chain under discussion was sequenced for a study of T cell responses to AZD1222 COVID-19 vaccine. Study background: Doses given second, at about 4 or about 12 weeks, were pooled. Study results and caveats: Every sample of the repertoires postdated the peak T cell response. The donors showed a predominance of white British ancestry and of females, with possible underestimation of clonal diversity.

Note on this clone: Its antigen is currently unknown.

Data came from immunoSEQ multiplex PCR; TCRdb stores just in-frame clones and leaves some out. The repertoire holds 130,000 or so clones, with 90% as singletons. CDR1 SGHVS and CDR2 FQNEAQ come from the germline V gene. The V segment lost 1 base and the J segment 0 bases; nucleotides outside the gene matches: 3. CDR3 length equals 16 residues. This receptor was identified in an adult in good health. The chain joins TRBV7-8 to TRBJ1-5; 7 bases are shared with TRBD1. Here the sequenced sample was peripheral blood, taken on day 0 of AZD1222 vaccination. The CDR3 region is CASSLVTGVSNQPQHF. Written as DNA, the CDR3 is TGTGCCAGCAGCTTAGTTACAGGGGTTAGCAATCAGCCCCAGCATTTT.